The rows below give T cell receptor beta chains drawn from one sample of a study of blood T cell repertoires in COVID-19. Here immunoSEQ multiplex PCR was the method, and the copy in TCRdb shows in-frame clones only, minus some. The sample consists of approximately 200,000 clones, about 85% of them appearing once. The sample consisted of PBMCs or T cells enriched from blood (not recorded which). The source is a man aged 40-49 years who had recovered from COVID-19. The CDR3 runs from the conserved cysteine through the conserved F or W. Each record gives: D gene, J gene, clone size, V gene, CDR3 protein, CDR3 DNA. D genes are given only for firm matches. Clone size appears in some rows only: once, few, many, or a class for an expanded clone.

d_gene: -; j_gene: TRBJ2-7; abundance: -; v_gene: TRBV4-1; CDR3aa: CASSQVTSSSYEQYF; CDR3nt: TGCGCCAGCAGCCAAGTAACGTCCAGCTCCTACGAGCAGTACTTC
d_gene: TRBD1; j_gene: TRBJ2-7; abundance: -; v_gene: TRBV19; CDR3aa: CASSPPGGRGKGGEQYF; CDR3nt: TGTGCCAGTAGTCCTCCTGGGGGCAGGGGGAAAGGGGGCGAGCAGTACTTC
d_gene: -; j_gene: TRBJ1-2; abundance: -; v_gene: TRBV7-2; CDR3aa: CASSPASKNYGYTF; CDR3nt: TGTGCCAGCAGCCCCGCGAGCAAAAACTATGGCTACACCTTC
d_gene: TRBD1; j_gene: TRBJ2-7; abundance: -; v_gene: TRBV18; CDR3aa: CASSPRQGAYEQYF; CDR3nt: TGTGCCAGCTCACCGAGGCAGGGGGCCTACGAGCAGTACTTC
d_gene: TRBD1; j_gene: TRBJ1-2; abundance: -; v_gene: TRBV27; CDR3aa: CASSWGQVLYYGYTF; CDR3nt: TGTGCCAGCAGTTGGGGACAGGTTTTATATTATGGCTACACCTTC
d_gene: TRBD1; j_gene: TRBJ2-1; abundance: -; v_gene: TRBV4-2; CDR3aa: CASSHAIGRDRANEQFF; CDR3nt: TGTGCCAGCAGCCACGCCATCGGGCGGGACAGGGCCAATGAGCAGTTCTTC
d_gene: -; j_gene: TRBJ1-1; abundance: -; v_gene: TRBV6-5; CDR3aa: CASSMDGGGFTEAFF; CDR3nt: TGTGCCAGCAGTATGGACGGGGGGGGTTTCACTGAAGCTTTCTTT
d_gene: TRBD1; j_gene: TRBJ1-1; abundance: -; v_gene: TRBV10-1; CDR3aa: CASSSGQGRNTEAFF; CDR3nt: TGCGCCAGCAGTTCAGGACAGGGAAGGAACACTGAAGCTTTCTTT
d_gene: -; j_gene: TRBJ1-1; abundance: -; v_gene: TRBV2; CDR3aa: CASSEGHFTEAFF; CDR3nt: TGTGCCAGCAGTGAGGGACACTTCACTGAAGCTTTCTTT
d_gene: TRBD2; j_gene: TRBJ2-5; abundance: few; v_gene: TRBV19; CDR3aa: CASSPGLAGLTQETQYF; CDR3nt: TGTGCCAGTAGTCCGGGACTAGCGGGACTTACTCAAGAGACCCAGTACTTC
d_gene: TRBD1; j_gene: TRBJ2-1; abundance: -; v_gene: TRBV2; CDR3aa: CASSEADRGVRYNEQFF; CDR3nt: TGTGCCAGCAGTGAAGCCGACAGGGGCGTCCGGTACAATGAGCAGTTCTTC
d_gene: -; j_gene: TRBJ1-6; abundance: -; v_gene: TRBV5-1; CDR3aa: CASSLAVRVDNSPLHF; CDR3nt: TGCGCCAGCAGCTTGGCGGTCAGGGTGGACAATTCACCCCTCCACTTT
d_gene: -; j_gene: TRBJ2-2; abundance: -; v_gene: TRBV28; CDR3aa: CASSRARTANTGELFF; CDR3nt: TGTGCCAGCAGTCGAGCCCGGACTGCGAACACCGGGGAGCTGTTTTTT
d_gene: -; j_gene: TRBJ2-3; abundance: -; v_gene: TRBV4-1; CDR3aa: CASSQESDTQYF; CDR3nt: TGCGCCAGCAGCCAAGAGTCGGATACGCAGTATTTT
d_gene: -; j_gene: TRBJ1-1; abundance: -; v_gene: TRBV3-1/TRBV3-2; CDR3aa: CASSQGWQNTEAFF; CDR3nt: TGTGCCAGCAGCCAAGGATGGCAAAACACTGAAGCTTTCTTT
d_gene: -; j_gene: TRBJ1-2; abundance: -; v_gene: TRBV27; CDR3aa: CASSRTPQGDYGYTF; CDR3nt: TGTGCCAGCAGTCGGACACCTCAAGGGGACTATGGCTACACCTTC
d_gene: TRBD1; j_gene: TRBJ2-3; abundance: few; v_gene: TRBV5-1; CDR3aa: CASSFGQGRDTQYF; CDR3nt: TGCGCCAGCAGCTTCGGACAGGGAAGAGATACGCAGTATTTT
d_gene: -; j_gene: TRBJ2-5; abundance: -; v_gene: TRBV5-6; CDR3aa: CASSPAPRGEETQYF; CDR3nt: TGTGCCAGCAGCCCCGCACCCAGGGGAGAGGAGACCCAGTACTTC
d_gene: -; j_gene: TRBJ2-5; abundance: -; v_gene: TRBV4-1; CDR3aa: CASSQGYPGRETQYF; CDR3nt: TGCGCCAGCAGCCAAGGGTATCCAGGCAGAGAGACCCAGTACTTC
d_gene: TRBD1; j_gene: TRBJ2-7; abundance: -; v_gene: TRBV5-1; CDR3aa: CASSQLPGQLYEQYF; CDR3nt: TGCGCCAGCAGCCAACTGCCGGGACAGCTCTACGAGCAGTACTTC
d_gene: TRBD1; j_gene: TRBJ1-5; abundance: -; v_gene: TRBV19; CDR3aa: CASSKGTGGADQPQHF; CDR3nt: TGTGCCAGTAGTAAAGGGACAGGGGGCGCGGATCAGCCCCAGCATTTT
d_gene: TRBD2; j_gene: TRBJ2-1; abundance: -; v_gene: TRBV11-3; CDR3aa: CASSLTRTSGYSYNEQFF; CDR3nt: TGTGCCAGCAGCTTAACCCGAACTAGCGGCTACTCCTACAATGAGCAGTTCTTC
d_gene: -; j_gene: TRBJ1-5; abundance: -; v_gene: TRBV19; CDR3aa: CASSIPWEPGQPQHF; CDR3nt: TGTGCCAGTAGTATACCTTGGGAGCCTGGGCAGCCCCAGCATTTT
d_gene: TRBD1; j_gene: TRBJ2-3; abundance: once; v_gene: TRBV13; CDR3aa: CASSSHQQGATDTQYF; CDR3nt: TGTGCCAGCAGCTCCCACCAACAGGGGGCCACAGATACGCAGTATTTT
d_gene: -; j_gene: TRBJ1-6; abundance: -; v_gene: TRBV5-1; CDR3aa: CARKLGAYNSPLHF; CDR3nt: TGCGCCCGTAAGCTCGGGGCCTATAATTCACCCCTCCACTTT
d_gene: -; j_gene: TRBJ2-1; abundance: -; v_gene: TRBV4-2; CDR3aa: CASSGRGGRGNEQFF; CDR3nt: TGTGCCAGCAGCGGACGTGGGGGGAGGGGGAATGAGCAGTTCTTC
d_gene: -; j_gene: TRBJ2-1; abundance: -; v_gene: TRBV5-1; CDR3aa: CASGLSDNEQFF; CDR3nt: TGCGCCAGTGGGCTTTCCGACAATGAGCAGTTCTTC
d_gene: TRBD2; j_gene: TRBJ2-3; abundance: -; v_gene: TRBV5-1; CDR3aa: CASSLATGTSGSTDTQYF; CDR3nt: TGCGCCAGCAGCTTGGCCACCGGGACTAGCGGAAGCACAGATACGCAGTATTTT
d_gene: TRBD2; j_gene: TRBJ2-1; abundance: -; v_gene: TRBV24-1; CDR3aa: CATSDLTSGGYNEQFF; CDR3nt: TGTGCCACCAGTGATTTGACTAGCGGGGGATACAATGAGCAGTTCTTC
d_gene: TRBD1; j_gene: TRBJ2-5; abundance: -; v_gene: TRBV2; CDR3aa: CAGGGQGPQETQYF; CDR3nt: TGTGCCGGGGGGGGACAGGGACCACAAGAGACCCAGTACTTC
d_gene: -; j_gene: TRBJ2-1; abundance: -; v_gene: TRBV30; CDR3aa: CAWSVLSSPSYNEQFF; CDR3nt: TGTGCCTGGAGTGTACTGAGTAGCCCGAGCTACAATGAGCAGTTCTTC
d_gene: -; j_gene: TRBJ2-5; abundance: -; v_gene: TRBV7-9; CDR3aa: CASSTGQSQETQYF; CDR3nt: TGTGCCAGCAGCACGGGACAATCCCAAGAGACCCAGTACTTC
d_gene: TRBD2; j_gene: TRBJ2-2; abundance: few; v_gene: TRBV7-3; CDR3aa: CASSLTSGGNTGELFF; CDR3nt: TGTGCCAGCAGCTTGACTAGCGGGGGGAACACCGGGGAGCTGTTTTTT